The 24 T cell receptor gamma chains given below trace back to one sample, sequenced in a study of gamma-delta T cells after stem cell transplantation. TCRdb reapplied CATT to the RT-PCR reads. The sample carries some 2,100 gamma-chain clones, under 7% recorded once. The source material was gamma-delta T cells. The receptor source for this set is a human donor. It is not recorded whose cells these are; they may come from a transplant donor.

V usage is TRGV9 and J usage is TRGJP. The J gene, missing from TCRdb, was assigned here through DNA to germline matching. This CDR3 comprises 15 residues. Germline V lookup: CDR1 GITISATS, CDR2 ISYDGTV (reference sequence). The CDR3 region has the DNA TGTTCAGGGGGGGAGGTAGAGTTGGGCAAAAAAATCAAGGTATTT. As protein: CSGGEVELGKKIKVF.

No J gene was named, though the V gene is TRGV2. This CDR3 is 16 amino acids long. Germline CDR1 is EGSNGY and CDR2 is YDSYNSKV. CDR3 loop: CATWEVAGSSDWLKTF. The CDR3 DNA reads TGTGCCACCTGGGAGGTTGCTGGGAGTAGTGATTGGCTCAAGACATTT.

By its share, this clone is medium-sized. The V gene is TRGV9, the J gene TRGJP. The germline V gene encodes CDR1 GITISATS and CDR2 ISYDGTV (reference sequence). V shed 0 bases, J shed 7 bases, and the junction held 3 bases outside the gene matches. CDR3 length: 16 residues. CDR3 sequence reads: CALWEVVELGKKIKVF. CDR3 coding DNA: TGTGCCTTGTGGGAGGTGGTCGAGTTGGGCAAAAAAATCAAGGTATTT.

This clone was counted between two and nine times. The protein given by TCRdb reflects a much larger clone and differs at residue 10 from this DNA's translation, likely from a read error; the protein shown is the DNA's translation. The chain joins TRGV9 to TRGJP. From germline, CDR1 is GITISATS and CDR2 ISYDGTV (reference sequence). CDR3 length equals 17 residues. CDR3 sequence: CALWEDGQEMGKKIKVF. The CDR3 nucleotides read TGTGCCTTGTGGGAGGACGGTCAAGAGATGGGCAAAAAAATCAAGGTATTT.

Note on this clone: TCRdb pairs this DNA with a much larger clone's protein that differs at residues 8, 10 and 12, likely a read error; the protein shown was translated from the DNA. The chain couples TRGV9 to TRGJ1 or TRGJ2. Per the germline V gene, CDR1 is GITISATS and CDR2 is ISYDGTV (reference sequence). The CDR3 has 15 amino acids. CDR3 loop: CALWEVLHYTYNKLF. The CDR3 coding sequence is TGTGCCTTGTGGGAGGTGTTACATTATACTTATAATAAACTCTTT.

Regarding this clone: A far larger clone is one nucleotide away, so this likely arose from a read error. The same CDR3 is also encoded by other DNA sequences in this sample. J gene calling gave no result, while the V gene is TRGV9. This CDR3 is 14 amino acids long. Germline-derived CDR1 and CDR2 are GITISATS and ISYDGTV (reference sequence). CDR3 in amino acids: CALWRELGKKIKVF. Written as DNA, the CDR3 is TGTGCCTTGTGGCGGGAGTTGGGCAAAAAAATAAAGGTATTT.

The table lists this clone with many counts. This DNA's translation differs at residue 4 from TCRdb's protein, which comes from a much larger clone; a read error is likely, and the protein shown is translated from the DNA. J is TRGJP and V is TRGV9. The J gene is absent in TCRdb and was assigned here via DNA matching to germline. The CDR3 has 16 amino acids. From germline, CDR1 is GITISATS and CDR2 ISYDGTV (reference sequence). The CDR3 DNA is TGTGCCTTGGGGGAGGTGCAAGAGTTGGGCAAAAAAATCAAGGTATTT. It translates to CALGEVQELGKKIKVF.

A remark on this clone: Other DNA sequences of this sample code for an identical CDR3. The chain uses TRGV9 and TRGJ1 or TRGJ2. No J gene was available from TCRdb, and it was assigned here by a germline match of the DNA. Germline CDR1 is GITISATS and CDR2 is ISYDGTV (reference sequence). The CDR3 consists of 13 residues. V lost 3 bases to trimming and J lost 4 bases; unmatched junction nucleotides: 6. CDR3 in DNA: TGTGCCTTGTGGGAGCACGAGTATTATAAGAAACTCTTT. This encodes CALWEHEYYKKLF.

This clone was seen only a few times. A far larger clone lies a single base away; this is likely a read error. The J gene was identified as TRGJ1 or TRGJ2, and no V gene was called. The length of the CDR3 is 14 residues. The CDR3 DNA is TGTGCCTTGTGGGATCAAAAACATTATTATAAGAAACTATTT. It is translated as CALWDQKHYYKKLF.

This clone was picked up one time. J gene calling gave no result, while the V gene is TRGV9. Germline V gene lookup returns CDR1 GITISATS and CDR2 ISYDGTV (reference sequence). The CDR3 has 16 amino acids. The CDR3 region has the DNA TGTGCCGTGTGGGAGCTCCAATTGGTTTATAAAGAGAAAAAACTCTTT. Its translation is CAVWELQLVYKEKKLF.

A word on this clone: A much more abundant neighbour one base away suggests this may be a read error. The rearrangement uses TRGV9 and TRGJP. TCRdb leaves out the J gene; it was filled in here by matching the DNA to germline. The CDR3 has 16 amino acids. Germline V CDR1 and CDR2: GITISATS, ISYDGTV (reference sequence). The J segment lost 7 bases and the V segment lost 1 base, leaving 4 bases of the junction unmatched. The CDR3 region is CALWEVTELGKKIKVF. CDR3 bases: TGTGCCTTGTGGGAGGTTACGGAGTTGGGCAAAAAAATCAAGGTATTT.

Concerning this clone: The protein recorded in TCRdb matches a much larger clone and deviates from this DNA's translation at residue 9, suggesting a read error; the protein here is obtained by translating the DNA. The chain is built from TRGV8 and TRGJ1 or TRGJ2. CDR1 is VENAVY, CDR2 YDSYNSRV, per germline. This CDR3 comprises 11 residues. The CDR3 sequence: CATWDYYKILF. The CDR3 DNA reads TGTGCCACCTGGGATTATTATAAGATACTCTTT.

Comments on this clone: TCRdb lists the protein of a much larger clone for this DNA, which differs at residue 3, so this is likely a read error; the protein given here is translated from the DNA itself. The chain uses TRGV9 and TRGJP. CDR1 and CDR2 from the germline V gene are GITISATS and ISYDGTV (reference sequence). The CDR3 is 17 amino acids. The CDR3 coding sequence is TGTGCCGTGTGGGAGGACGGTCAAGAGTTGGGCAAAAAAATCAAGGTATTT. The encoded protein is CAVWEDGQELGKKIKVF.

This clone was counted between two and nine times. TCRdb shows a much larger clone's protein in place of this DNA's translation, and the two differ at residues 6 and 8, likely through a read error; the protein shown is translated from the DNA. This chain links TRGV2 with TRGJ1 or TRGJ2. The J gene, not given by TCRdb, was assigned here from a germline match of the nucleotide sequence. CDR3 length: 13 residues. Looked up from germline, CDR1 is EGSNGY and CDR2 is YDSYNSKV. V dropped 0 bases and J dropped 5; count of bases not matched to a gene: 4. CDR3 nucleotides: TGTGCCACCTGGGACGGGTATGATTATAAGAAACTCTTT. Translated, it gives CATWDGYDYKKLF.

Points on this clone: It is likely a read error: a sequence one base away is far more abundant. The same CDR3 arises from other DNA sequences in this sample as well. The chain employs TRGV3 and TRGJ1 or TRGJ2. Because TCRdb records no J gene, it was assigned here through a match of the DNA to germline. Germline V gives CDR1 VTNTFY, CDR2 YDVSTARD (reference sequence). CDR3 length: 13 residues. The V segment lost 3 bases and the J segment 9 bases; nucleotides outside the gene matches: 11. CDR3 sequence reads: CATWDGTTFKKLF. The DNA of the CDR3 is TGTGCCACCTGGGACGGAACTACCTTTAAGAAACTCTTT.

With regard to this clone: With a much larger clone just one base away, this may be a read error. This chain links TRGV9 with TRGJP. The J gene comes from matching the DNA to germline here; TCRdb lacks it. CDR3 length equals 15 residues. From germline, CDR1 is GITISATS and CDR2 ISYDGTV (reference sequence). Here the CDR3 DNA reads TGTGCCTTGTGGGATCAAGAGTTGGGCAAAAAAAACAAGGTATTT. Translated: CALWDQELGKKNKVF.

Regarding this clone: The protein TCRdb gives is from a much larger clone and does not agree with this DNA's translation at residue 10, likely a read error; the protein shown here comes from the DNA. The genes are TRGV9 and TRGJ1 or TRGJ2. The J gene, absent from TCRdb, was called here by matching the DNA to germline. The ends lost 5 bases at V and 8 bases at J; junction bases unmatched: 15. The CDR3 length is 14 residues. Germline assignment: CDR1 GITISATS and CDR2 ISYDGTV (reference sequence). This CDR3 reads CALWALEVQHKKLF. The CDR3 DNA reads TGTGCCTTGTGGGCGTTGGAAGTACAACATAAGAAACTCTTT.

As for this clone: TCRdb attributes to this sequence the protein of a much larger clone, which differs from the DNA translation at residue 5; a read error is likely, and the protein displayed is translated from the DNA. The CDR3 loop is CALWGVEELGKKIKVF. CDR3 coding DNA: TGTGCCTTGTGGGGGGTGGAAGAGTTGGGCAAAAAAATCAAGGTATTT. The V gene is TRGV9, the J gene TRGJP. The J gene is absent in TCRdb and was assigned here via DNA matching to germline. CDR1 is GITISATS and CDR2 is ISYDGTV in the germline V gene (reference sequence). This CDR3 region has 16 residues.

A note on this clone: The translation of this DNA and the TCRdb protein of a much larger clone differ at residue 9, probably owing to a read error; the protein shown here is translated from the DNA. This sample includes further DNA sequences coding for the same CDR3. The CDR3, as DNA: TGTGCCTTGTGGGAGGGCCAAGAGTTTGGCAAAAAAATCAAGGTATTT. Translated: CALWEGQEFGKKIKVF. The chain carries TRGV9 and TRGJP. Germline loops: CDR1 GITISATS, CDR2 ISYDGTV (reference sequence). The CDR3 is 16 amino acids.

This clone has just a few counts. At one boundary the junction diverges from the germline segment, which might be a read error. J is TRGJ1 or TRGJ2 and V is TRGV9. The germline V gene has CDR1 GITISATS and CDR2 ISYDGTV (reference sequence). CDR3 length: 15 residues. The DNA for the CDR3 is TGTGCCTTGTGGGAGGTGTTCCATTCGCCTTATAATAAACTCTTT. This translates into CALWEVFHSPYNKLF.

This clone counts as medium-sized. The chain couples TRGV9 to TRGJ1 or TRGJ2. Because TCRdb records no J gene, it was assigned here through a match of the DNA to germline. The CDR3 runs to 13 residues. V was pared by 6 bases and J by 5 bases, with 10 bases of the junction left unmatched. Germline-derived CDR1 and CDR2 are GITISATS and ISYDGTV (reference sequence). The DNA of the CDR3 is TGTGCCTTGTGGTTGCATTATAATTATAAGAAACTCTTT. Translating gives CALWLHYNYKKLF.

This clone was seen a few times. TCRdb's protein, taken from a much larger clone, differs from this DNA's translation at residue 9, likely owing to a read error; the protein displayed comes from the DNA. J is TRGJ1 or TRGJ2 and V is TRGV3. TCRdb offers no J gene call, so here the DNA was matched to germline to obtain one. J gave up 10 bases and V 0 bases, and 9 bases lay outside the gene matches. This CDR3 comprises 13 residues. CDR1 VTNTFY and CDR2 YDVSTARD come from the germline V gene (reference sequence). CDR3 nucleotide sequence: TGTGCCACCTGGGACAGGTATTATGAGAAGAAACTCTTT. Amino acids: CATWDRYYEKKLF.

CDR3 loop: CALWAGEIQYKKLF. CDR3 DNA sequence: TGTGCCTTGTGGGCTGGGGAAATTCAATATAAGAAACTCTTT. J is TRGJ1 or TRGJ2 and V is TRGV9. TCRdb leaves out the J gene; it was filled in here by matching the DNA to germline. The ends lost 5 bases at V and 7 bases at J; junction bases unmatched: 14. The V gene's germline CDR1 is GITISATS and CDR2 ISYDGTV (reference sequence). The CDR3 consists of 14 residues.

This clone was counted between two and nine times. The amino acid sequence in TCRdb belongs to a much larger clone and departs from this DNA's translation at residue 13, likely a sequencing read error; the sequence shown is translated from the DNA. V is TRGV9 and J is TRGJP. The J gene, missing from TCRdb, was assigned here through DNA to germline matching. From germline, CDR1 is GITISATS and CDR2 ISYDGTV (reference sequence). The CDR3 spans 16 residues. CDR3 nucleotide sequence: TGTGCCTTGTGGGAGGGGAAAGAGTTGGGCAAAAAAAGCAAGGTATTT. This translates into CALWEGKELGKKSKVF.